This TCR beta chain was observed in a study of beta chain features in type 1 diabetes. Broader study findings: Compared with healthy donors, patients appeared to share more similar naive, central memory and regulatory TCRB repertoires. Whether TCRB rearrangement is influenced by HLA type was left unresolved in this analysis. When Type 1 diabetes patients were examined, their TCRB CDR3s proved moderately but significantly shorter in all four CD4+ subsets.

This clone was picked up a small number of times. The antigen remains unidentified. As every portion of the isolated RNA was reverse transcribed, the sequencing read expressed TCRB transcripts. The repertoire was sequenced with immunoSEQ multiplex PCR; TCRdb's copy has only in-frame clones and lacks some. The sample contains some 250,000 clones, approximately 10% of which appear only once. Researchers reported sorting CD4+ naive, central memory, regulatory and stem cell-like memory cells via CD45RO/CCR7/CD25/CD127/CD95/CD27. Germline V lookup: CDR1 LNHDA, CDR2 SQIVND (reference sequence). The CDR3 sequence is 15 residues long. V trimming: 5 bases; J trimming: 2 bases; junction bases outside the gene matches: 6.

Sequenced: naive CD4+ T cells from blood. This sequence originates from a man aged 25 to 45 with type 1 diabetes. This sequence joins TRBV19 and TRBJ2-5, with 9 bases that match TRBD1. This CDR3 reads CASSLGQGEQETQYF. CDR3 sequence (DNA): TGTGCCAGTAGTTTGGGACAGGGAGAACAAGAGACCCAGTACTTC.